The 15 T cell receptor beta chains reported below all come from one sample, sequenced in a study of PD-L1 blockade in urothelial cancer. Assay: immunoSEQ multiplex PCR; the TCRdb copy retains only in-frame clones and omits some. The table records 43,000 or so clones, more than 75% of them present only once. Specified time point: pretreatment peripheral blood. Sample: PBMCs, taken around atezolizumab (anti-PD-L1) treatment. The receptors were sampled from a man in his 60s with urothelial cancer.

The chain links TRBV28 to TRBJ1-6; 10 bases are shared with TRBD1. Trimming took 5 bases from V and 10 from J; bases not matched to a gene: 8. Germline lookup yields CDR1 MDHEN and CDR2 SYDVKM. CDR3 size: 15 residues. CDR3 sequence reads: CASSAPTGGGSPLHF. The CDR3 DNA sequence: TGTGCCAGCAGTGCCCCGACAGGGGGCGGATCACCCCTCCACTTT.

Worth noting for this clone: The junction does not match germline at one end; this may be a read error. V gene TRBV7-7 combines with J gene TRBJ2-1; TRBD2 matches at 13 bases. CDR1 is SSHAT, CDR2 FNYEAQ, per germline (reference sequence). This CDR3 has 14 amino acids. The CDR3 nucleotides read TGTGCTAGCAGTAACGGACTAGCGGGAGATGAGCAGTTCTTC. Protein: CASSNGLAGDEQFF.

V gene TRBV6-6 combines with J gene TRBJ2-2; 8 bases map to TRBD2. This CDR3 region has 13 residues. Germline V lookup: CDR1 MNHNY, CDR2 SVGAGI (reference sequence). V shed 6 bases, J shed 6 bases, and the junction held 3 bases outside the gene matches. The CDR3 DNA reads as TGTGCCAGCAGCTCGACTAGCGCCGGGGAGCTGTTTTTT. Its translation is CASSSTSAGELFF.

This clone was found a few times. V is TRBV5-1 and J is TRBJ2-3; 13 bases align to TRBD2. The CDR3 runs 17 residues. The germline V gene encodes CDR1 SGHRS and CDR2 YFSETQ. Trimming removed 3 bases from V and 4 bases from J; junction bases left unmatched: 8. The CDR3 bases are TGCGCCAGCAGCTCGGCGCCGGGACTAGCGGGACCAGATACGCAGTATTTT. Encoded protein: CASSSAPGLAGPDTQYF.

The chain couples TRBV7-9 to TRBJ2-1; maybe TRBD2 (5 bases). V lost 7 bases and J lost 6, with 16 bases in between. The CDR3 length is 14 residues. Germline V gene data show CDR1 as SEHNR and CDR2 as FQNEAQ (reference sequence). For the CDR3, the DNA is TGTGCCAGCAACGGGAACAATGGATTCAATGAGCAGTTCTTC. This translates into CASNGNNGFNEQFF.

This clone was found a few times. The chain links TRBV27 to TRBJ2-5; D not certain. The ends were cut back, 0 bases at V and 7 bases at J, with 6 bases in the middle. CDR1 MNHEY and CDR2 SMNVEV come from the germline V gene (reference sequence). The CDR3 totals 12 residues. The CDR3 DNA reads TGTGCCAGCAGTTTATCGAGAGGGACCCAGTACTTC. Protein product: CASSLSRGTQYF.

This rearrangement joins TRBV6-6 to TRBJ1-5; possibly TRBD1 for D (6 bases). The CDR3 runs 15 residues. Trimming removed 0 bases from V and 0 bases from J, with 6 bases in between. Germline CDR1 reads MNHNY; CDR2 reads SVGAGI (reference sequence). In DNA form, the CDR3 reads TGTGCCAGCAGTTACTCGGACAGTAGCAATCAGCCCCAGCATTTT. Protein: CASSYSDSSNQPQHF.

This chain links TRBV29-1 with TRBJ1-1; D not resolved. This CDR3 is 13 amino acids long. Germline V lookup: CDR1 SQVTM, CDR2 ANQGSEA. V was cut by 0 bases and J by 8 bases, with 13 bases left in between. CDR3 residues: CSVEDQVGMEAFF. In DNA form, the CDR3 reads TGCAGCGTTGAAGATCAGGTGGGCATGGAAGCTTTCTTT.

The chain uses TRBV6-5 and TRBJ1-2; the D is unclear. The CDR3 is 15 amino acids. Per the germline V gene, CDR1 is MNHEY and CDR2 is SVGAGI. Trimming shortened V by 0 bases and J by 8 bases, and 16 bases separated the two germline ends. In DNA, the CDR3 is TGTGCCAGCAGTTACTCCCGGTCGGGGTCAAAAGGCTACACCTTC. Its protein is CASSYSRSGSKGYTF.

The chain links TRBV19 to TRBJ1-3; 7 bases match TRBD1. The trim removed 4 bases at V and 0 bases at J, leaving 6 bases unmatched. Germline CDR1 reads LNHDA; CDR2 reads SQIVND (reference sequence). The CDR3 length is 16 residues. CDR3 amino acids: CASSTQGGASGNTIYF. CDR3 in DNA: TGTGCCAGTAGTACTCAAGGGGGCGCCTCTGGAAACACCATATATTTT.

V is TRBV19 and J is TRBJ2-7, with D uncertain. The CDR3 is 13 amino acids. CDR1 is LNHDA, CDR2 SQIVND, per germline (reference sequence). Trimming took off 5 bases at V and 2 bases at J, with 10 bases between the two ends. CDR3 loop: CASSDSRPYEQYF. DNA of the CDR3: TGTGCCAGTAGTGATAGCCGTCCCTACGAGCAGTACTTC.

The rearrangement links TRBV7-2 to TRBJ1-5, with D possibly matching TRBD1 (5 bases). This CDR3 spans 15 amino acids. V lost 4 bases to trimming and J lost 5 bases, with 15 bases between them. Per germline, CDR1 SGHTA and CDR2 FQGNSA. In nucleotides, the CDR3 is TGTGCCAGCAGCTCCCTGGGGTGGGGGGATCAGCCCCAGCATTTT. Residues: CASSSLGWGDQPQHF.

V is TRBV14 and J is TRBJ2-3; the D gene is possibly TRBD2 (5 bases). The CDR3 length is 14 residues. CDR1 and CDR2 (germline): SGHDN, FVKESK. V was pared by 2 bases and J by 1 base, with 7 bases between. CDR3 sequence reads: CASSQPGGTDTQYF. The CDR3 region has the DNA TGTGCCAGCAGCCAACCCGGGGGCACAGATACGCAGTATTTT. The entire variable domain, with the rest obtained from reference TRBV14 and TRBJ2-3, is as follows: EAGVTQFPSHSVIEKGQTVTLRCDPISGHDNLYWYRRVMGKEIKFLLHFVKESKQDESGMPNNRFLAERTGGTYSTLKVQPAELEDSGVYFCASSQPGGTDTQYFGPGTRLTVL.

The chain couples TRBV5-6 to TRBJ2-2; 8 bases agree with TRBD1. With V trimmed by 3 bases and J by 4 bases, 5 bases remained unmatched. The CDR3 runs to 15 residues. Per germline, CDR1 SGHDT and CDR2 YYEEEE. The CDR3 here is CASSSGGWGTGELFF. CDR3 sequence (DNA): TGTGCCAGCAGCTCAGGGGGCTGGGGCACCGGGGAGCTGTTTTTT.

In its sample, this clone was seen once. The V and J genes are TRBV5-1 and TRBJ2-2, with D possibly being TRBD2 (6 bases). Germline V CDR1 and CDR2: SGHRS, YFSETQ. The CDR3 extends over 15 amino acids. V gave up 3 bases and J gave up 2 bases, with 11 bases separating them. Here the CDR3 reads CASSSGTPNTGELFF. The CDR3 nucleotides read TGCGCCAGCAGCTCAGGGACTCCTAACACCGGGGAGCTGTTTTTT.